These 20 T cell receptor beta chains came from one sample sequenced in a study of T cells after yellow fever vaccination. TCRdb re-derived calls from the 5' RACE reads in MiXCR, one entry per CDR3 protein. Here the sample spans roughly 300,000 distinct CDR3 sequences, around 8.1% being singletons. The sequencing here drew on PBMCs, taken 35 to 50 days after the first yellow fever vaccination. The receptors derive from a man younger than 35 who received the YFV17D yellow fever vaccine.

The chain combines TRBV19 with TRBJ1-2; D unresolved. This CDR3 has 10 residues. Germline CDR1 is LNHDA and CDR2 is SQIVND (reference sequence). V was trimmed by 10 bases and J by 4 bases, leaving 7 bases between them. The DNA for the CDR3 is TGTGCCACTGAAGCCTATGGCTACACCTTC. Translating gives CATEAYGYTF.

The rearrangement links TRBV7-9 to TRBJ2-7; a possible D gene is TRBD1 (5 bases). The germline CDR1 and CDR2 sequences are SEHNR and FQNEAQ (reference sequence). The CDR3 consists of 14 residues. Between the trimmed V and J ends, which lost 3 bases and 2 bases, there was a span of 11 bases. The DNA for the CDR3 is TGTGCCAGCAGCTTCGCGACAGCCGCCTACGAGCAGTACTTC. Residues: CASSFATAAYEQYF.

This clonotype came up a few times. The chain couples TRBV11-2 to TRBJ1-4; D is ambiguous. The CDR3 covers 14 residues. The germline V gene has CDR1 SGHAT and CDR2 FQNNGV. Trimming removed 1 base at V and 10 bases at J, with 13 bases between. The chain's CDR3 is CASSLVSPVGKLFF. The CDR3 DNA sequence: TGTGCCAGCAGCTTAGTTAGTCCTGTTGGAAAACTGTTTTTT.

The sample holds a few counts of this clonotype. The chain uses TRBV12-3 or TRBV12-4 and TRBJ2-5; perhaps D is TRBD1 or TRBD2 (5 bases each). The CDR3 consists of 16 residues. Trimming took 3 bases from V and 7 from J, leaving 21 bases between them. The CDR3 loop reads CASSFLEGPSVPTQYF. DNA of the CDR3: TGTGCCAGCAGTTTCTTAGAGGGGCCGTCCGTTCCGACCCAGTACTTC.

This clonotype was seen only a few times. CDR3 residues: CSALAGGAGGYTF. Written as DNA, the CDR3 is TGCAGTGCTCTCGCTGGGGGGGCCGGTGGCTACACCTTC. The gene calls are TRBV20-1 and TRBJ1-2; D possibly corresponds to TRBD1 (6 bases). Per germline, CDR1 DFQATT and CDR2 SNEGSKA (reference sequence). Trimming stripped 5 bases from V and 7 bases from J, with 17 bases between. The length of the CDR3 is 13 residues.

The chain uses TRBV7-2 and TRBJ2-7, with 10 nucleotides matching TRBD1. V trimming: 4 bases; J trimming: 7 bases; junction bases outside the gene matches: 4. Germline CDR1 is SGHTA and CDR2 is FQGNSA. The CDR3 length is 13 residues. CDR3 sequence: CASSSDRGREQYV. CDR3 coding DNA: TGTGCCAGCAGCTCCGACAGGGGGCGTGAGCAGTACGTC.

The chain carries TRBV5-1 and TRBJ2-1; 11 bases match TRBD1. The CDR3 loop spans 14 amino acids. V shed 4 bases, J shed 7 bases, and the junction held 4 bases outside the gene matches. Germline V gene data show CDR1 as SGHRS and CDR2 as YFSETQ. The CDR3 DNA reads TGCGCCAGCAGCCCGGGACAGGGGGAGAATGAGCAGTTCTTC. This sequence encodes CASSPGQGENEQFF.

The chain employs TRBV7-8 and TRBJ2-1; 10 bases line up with TRBD2. The CDR3 spans 19 residues. The germline CDR1 and CDR2 sequences are SGHVS and FQNEAQ. The junction had 17 bases not matched to a gene; V was cut back by 5 bases and J by 4 bases. The CDR3 region is CASSPLVRSGGAGYNEQFF. The DNA for the CDR3 is TGTGCCAGCAGCCCCCTGGTGAGAAGCGGGGGGGCGGGTTACAATGAGCAGTTCTTC.

This clonotype was observed many times. The J gene is TRBJ1-1, the V gene TRBV5-1; 7 nucleotides line up with TRBD1. Germline lookup yields CDR1 SGHRS and CDR2 YFSETQ. V shed 4 bases, J shed 0 bases, and the junction held 6 bases outside the gene matches. The CDR3 has 15 amino acids. This CDR3 reads CASSPGTVLNTEAFF. Written as DNA, the CDR3 is TGCGCCAGCAGCCCGGGGACAGTCTTGAACACTGAAGCTTTCTTT.

This chain links TRBV28 with TRBJ1-2; 7 nucleotides match TRBD1. Germline trimming cut 5 bases from V and 2 bases from J; bases unmatched to any gene: 14. This CDR3 is built from 17 residues. CDR1 and CDR2 from the germline V gene are MDHEN and SYDVKM. CDR3 sequence (DNA): TGTGCCAGCAGTGCCGCTACTCAGACAGGGATCAACTATGGCTACACCTTC. This translates into CASSAATQTGINYGYTF.

This clonotype occurred many times. J is TRBJ2-1 and V is TRBV12-3 or TRBV12-4; 12 positions match TRBD2. This CDR3 region has 15 residues. Trimming at V came to 6 bases and at J to 7 bases, leaving 7 bases not matched to a gene. CDR3 region: CASSQLAGGLNEQFF. DNA of the CDR3: TGTGCCAGCAGCCAACTAGCGGGGGGTTTGAATGAGCAGTTCTTC.

This clonotype was seen only a few times. The genes are TRBV21-1 and TRBJ2-5; TRBD1, as called in the table, went unchecked against the DNA. TRBV21-1 is labeled a pseudogene. The CDR3 length is 17 residues. The CDR3 DNA reads TGTGCCAGCAGCAAATCACTGCCGGGACAGGCGCGGGAGACCCAGTACTTC. This gives the protein CASSKSLPGQARETQYF.

This clonotype was found a few times. The rearrangement uses TRBV7-3 and TRBJ2-1; D perhaps matches TRBD1 (5 bases). The germline V gene encodes CDR1 SGHTA and CDR2 FQGTGA. The CDR3 runs 14 residues. The V end was cut by 6 bases, the J end by 8 bases, with 17 bases between. DNA for the CDR3: TGTGCCAGCAGTCCCGGTGGGGTAGGGGATGAGCAGTTCTTC. Amino acid sequence: CASSPGGVGDEQFF.

The CDR3 region has the DNA TGTGCCAGGGGCCCGGGAGGGACAGGGCTGTGGAATGAGCAGTTCTTC. It codes for CARGPGGTGLWNEQFF. V is TRBV5-2 and J is TRBJ2-1; the D segment call TRBD1 is taken from the table without a DNA check. TRBV5-2 is a listed pseudogene. The CDR3 has 16 residues.

The chain couples TRBV6-5 to TRBJ2-1; D possibly corresponds to TRBD2 (7 bases). CDR3 length: 15 residues. V was cut by 7 bases and J by 1 base, with 14 bases left in between. Germline values: CDR1 MNHEY, CDR2 SVGAGI. The CDR3 bases are TGTGCCAGCATTAAGAGGGGGGGGTCCTACAATGAGCAGTTCTTC. Protein: CASIKRGGSYNEQFF.

This clonotype was observed a few times. The V gene is TRBV20-1, the J gene TRBJ2-1; no clear D. The germline V and J ends were trimmed by 3 bases and 6 bases, with 12 bases remaining between them. From germline, CDR1 is DFQATT and CDR2 SNEGSKA (reference sequence). The length of the CDR3 is 13 residues. CDR3 nucleotides: TGCAGTGCTAGCTCTCAGCTTGGCAATGAGCAGTTCTTC. It yields the protein CSASSQLGNEQFF.

This clonotype was detected only a few times. V is TRBV19 and J is TRBJ1-1, with unresolved D. V gave up 8 bases and J gave up 6 bases, with 13 bases separating them. Per the germline V gene, CDR1 is LNHDA and CDR2 is SQIVND (reference sequence). The CDR3 loop spans 12 amino acids. CDR3 residues: CASGPRTPEAFF. Here the CDR3 DNA reads TGTGCCAGTGGGCCAAGGACCCCTGAAGCTTTCTTT.

J is TRBJ1-1 and V is TRBV6-2 or TRBV6-3; D remains unclear. Germline CDR1 is MNHEY and CDR2 is SVGEGT. CDR3 length equals 18 residues. V lost 0 bases and J 3 bases, leaving 20 bases between the germline ends. DNA for the CDR3: TGTGCCAGCAGTTACTCGACGACCCGTGGGCCAGGAGACACTGAAGCTTTCTTT. This gives the protein CASSYSTTRGPGDTEAFF.

In its sample, this clonotype was seen a few times. This chain uses TRBV2 with TRBJ1-2; D unresolved. Germline V gene data show CDR1 as SNHLY and CDR2 as FYNNEI. This CDR3 contains 13 residues. Deletions cut 2 bases from V and 8 bases from J, with 12 bases between. This CDR3 reads CASSESASMGYTF. DNA of the CDR3: TGTGCCAGCAGTGAAAGTGCTTCTATGGGCTACACCTTC.

This clonotype was seen more than once but under ten times. V is TRBV5-4 and J is TRBJ2-3; 13 bases agree with TRBD2. CDR3 length: 16 residues. V lost 4 bases to trimming and J lost 4 bases; unmatched junction nucleotides: 6. The germline V gene encodes CDR1 SGHNT and CDR2 YYREEE (reference sequence). The CDR3 loop is CASSIRLAGGSDTQYF. The CDR3 nucleotides read TGTGCCAGCAGCATCCGACTAGCGGGGGGATCAGATACGCAGTATTTT.